What follows are 21 T cell receptor beta chains derived from one specimen sequenced in a study of blood T cell repertoires in COVID-19. The method was immunoSEQ multiplex PCR; TCRdb's version includes in-frame clones alone and lacks a portion of them. The sample includes under 200,000 clones, about four fifths of them seen just once. Sequencing used peripheral blood. Source of these receptors: a man in his sixties with acute or convalescent COVID-19.

This clone came up a few times. The J gene is TRBJ1-2, the V gene TRBV7-9, with D hard to call. Germline V gives CDR1 SEHNR, CDR2 FQNEAQ (reference sequence). The CDR3 is 14 residues long. V lost 4 bases and J 4 bases, leaving 13 bases between the germline ends. Written as DNA, the CDR3 is TGTGCCAGCAGCTCAGAGGGTCTACGCTATGGCTACACCTTC. Its translation: CASSSEGLRYGYTF.

J is TRBJ2-2 and V is TRBV7-9; 8 bases map to TRBD2. Germline V CDR1 and CDR2: SEHNR, FQNEAQ (reference sequence). This CDR3 region has 15 residues. V lost 8 bases to trimming and J lost 3 bases; unmatched junction nucleotides: 8. CDR3 loop: CASQEASGHTGELFF. The CDR3 DNA follows: TGTGCCAGCCAAGAGGCTAGCGGGCACACCGGGGAGCTGTTTTTT.

The chain has TRBV5-1 and TRBJ2-7; TRBD2 agrees at 7 bases. Germline-derived CDR1 and CDR2 are SGHRS and YFSETQ. V lost 1 base to trimming and J lost 6 bases; unmatched junction nucleotides: 13. The length of the CDR3 is 16 residues. In DNA form, the CDR3 reads TGCGCCAGCAGCTTGTTCGCGGGAGAACCTCCGGGCGAGCAGTACTTC. Translated, it gives CASSLFAGEPPGEQYF.

The chain uses TRBV19 and TRBJ2-7; possible D gene TRBD2, 6 bases. CDR1 is LNHDA and CDR2 is SQIVND in the germline V gene (reference sequence). V shed 5 bases and J shed 2 bases, with 13 bases lying between them. CDR3 length: 14 amino acids. The CDR3 is CASSSGLLAYEQYF. CDR3 DNA: TGTGCCAGTAGTTCGGGACTGTTAGCCTACGAGCAGTACTTC.

The gene calls are TRBV4-1 and TRBJ2-2; tentative D call: TRBD1 (6 bases). The CDR3 length is 16 residues. V lost 0 bases and J 9 bases, leaving 17 bases between the germline ends. From germline, CDR1 is MGHRA and CDR2 YSYEKL. CDR3 region: CASSQEGRTVGRELFF. The CDR3 bases are TGCGCCAGCAGCCAAGAAGGTCGGACAGTCGGGCGGGAGCTGTTTTTT.

The chain employs TRBV18 and TRBJ1-2, with D maybe TRBD1 (5 bases). Trimming removed 5 bases at V and 3 bases at J, with 16 bases between. Per germline, CDR1 KGHSH and CDR2 LQKENI. The CDR3 is 15 residues long. In DNA form, the CDR3 reads TGTGCCAGCTCATCCACCCAGGGCGATCACTATGGCTACACCTTC. Translating it yields CASSSTQGDHYGYTF.

This chain joins TRBV6-5 and TRBJ1-1, with D unresolved. CDR1 and CDR2 from the germline V gene are MNHEY and SVGAGI. Trimming shortened V by 0 bases and J by 5 bases, and 10 bases separated the two germline ends. The CDR3 sequence is 14 residues long. This CDR3 reads CASSYSSPGTEAFF. The CDR3 DNA reads as TGTGCCAGCAGTTACTCGAGTCCGGGAACTGAAGCTTTCTTT.

In its sample, this clone was seen a few times. The chain couples TRBV5-1 to TRBJ1-3; the match to TRBD1 covers 11 bases. The CDR3 totals 15 residues. V was pared by 4 bases and J by 2 bases, with 2 bases of the junction left unmatched. In germline, CDR1 is SGHRS, CDR2 YFSETQ. This CDR3 reads CASSRTGGPGNTIYF. DNA of the CDR3: TGCGCCAGCAGCAGGACAGGGGGCCCTGGAAACACCATATATTTT.

V usage is TRBV7-2 and J usage is TRBJ1-5; weak D call: TRBD1 (5 bases). V gave up 6 bases and J gave up 5 bases, with 14 bases separating them. From germline, CDR1 is SGHTA and CDR2 FQGNSA. The length of the CDR3 is 14 residues. CDR3 in amino acids: CASSTDSYYQPQHF. The CDR3 nucleotides read TGTGCCAGCAGTACCGACAGCTACTATCAGCCCCAGCATTTT. The full variable domain, in which reference TRBV7-2 and TRBJ1-5 provide the parts outside the CDR3, is GAGVSQSPSNKVTEKGKDVELRCDPISGHTALYWYRQSLGQGLEFLIYFQGNSAPDKSGLPSDRFSAERTGGSVSTLTIQRTQQEDSAVYLCASSTDSYYQPQHFGDGTRLSIL.

As to this clone: A read error may produce the germline difference seen at one junction end. This CDR3 is CASSEVLRPGQGDF. The CDR3 nucleotides read TGTGCCAGCAGTGAAGTACTTCGGCCGGGACAGGGGGACTTC. The chain has TRBV6-1 and TRBJ2-7; TRBD1 matches at 11 bases. This CDR3 contains 14 residues. CDR1 is MNHNS, CDR2 SASEGT, per germline.

This clone was seen only once. The chain carries TRBV6-5 and TRBJ1-5; maybe TRBD1 (5 bases). There are 15 residues in the CDR3. The ends were cut back, 2 bases at V and 4 bases at J, with 12 bases in the middle. Per the germline V gene, CDR1 is MNHEY and CDR2 is SVGAGI. CDR3 region: CASSYRARANQPQHF. CDR3 bases: TGTGCCAGCAGTTACCGGGCCAGGGCAAATCAGCCCCAGCATTTT.

This clone was seen a handful of times. This chain uses TRBV7-9 with TRBJ1-3; D is possibly TRBD1 (5 bases). This CDR3 has 13 amino acids. V lost 6 bases to trimming and J lost 0 bases, with 6 bases between them. CDR1 and CDR2 from the germline V gene are SEHNR and FQNEAQ (reference sequence). CDR3 sequence (DNA): TGTGCCAGCAGGGGGGGCTCTGGAAACACCATATATTTT. Residues: CASRGGSGNTIYF. The full variable domain, with the rest looked up from reference TRBV7-9 and TRBJ1-3, is DTGVSQNPRHKITKRGQNVTFRCDPISEHNRLYWYRQTLGQGPEFLTYFQNEAQLEKSRLLSDRFSAERPKGSFSTLEIQRTEQGDSAMYLCASRGGSGNTIYFGEGSWLTVV.

The V and J genes are TRBV24-1 and TRBJ2-4; perhaps TRBD1 as D (6 bases). Germline V CDR1 and CDR2: KGHDR, SFDVKD. V lost 3 bases and J 4 bases, leaving 15 bases between the germline ends. CDR3 length: 16 amino acids. Here the CDR3 DNA reads TGTGCCACCAGTGATCCCGTGACAGGAGGAAAAAACATTCAGTACTTC. This sequence encodes CATSDPVTGGKNIQYF.

J is TRBJ2-1 and V is TRBV19, with 9 bases matching TRBD2. Germline V gives CDR1 LNHDA, CDR2 SQIVND (reference sequence). After removal of 6 bases from V and 1 base from J, the junction contained 7 bases not matched to a gene. The CDR3 spans 16 residues. The CDR3 here is CASSRLAAVSYNEQFF. The DNA for the CDR3 is TGTGCCAGTAGCAGACTAGCGGCTGTTTCCTACAATGAGCAGTTCTTC.

This clone was detected once. V gene TRBV9 combines with J gene TRBJ2-5; no clear D. This CDR3 has 17 amino acids. CDR1 is SGDLS, CDR2 YYNGEE, per germline. Trimming removed 0 bases from V and 5 bases from J, with 20 bases in between. The DNA of the CDR3 is TGTGCCAGCAGCGTAGGGAGTATAACAAGTTGGTTGGAGACCCAGTACTTC. Its translation is CASSVGSITSWLETQYF.

Points on this clone: Other nucleotide sequences from this sample produce the same CDR3. V and J are TRBV7-3 and TRBJ2-1, with TRBD1 as a possible D gene (6 bases). The CDR3 has 15 amino acids. Germline values: CDR1 SGHTA, CDR2 FQGTGA. The V end was cut by 0 bases, the J end by 3 bases, with 9 bases between. The CDR3: CASSLTGGGYNEQFF. For the CDR3, the DNA is TGTGCCAGCAGCTTAACTGGGGGCGGCTACAATGAGCAGTTCTTC.

The rearrangement joins TRBV4-2 to TRBJ2-2; TRBD2 might be the D (6 bases). Trimming left V 2 bases short and J 2 bases short, with 12 bases between. Germline loops: CDR1 LGHNA, CDR2 YNFKEQ. CDR3 length equals 16 residues. This CDR3 reads CASSQMVGGNTGELFF. CDR3 coding DNA: TGTGCCAGCAGCCAAATGGTGGGGGGAAACACCGGGGAGCTGTTTTTT.

V is TRBV9 and J is TRBJ2-6; D perhaps matches TRBD1 (6 bases). Trimming stripped 0 bases from V and 3 bases from J, with 7 bases between. In germline, CDR1 is SGDLS, CDR2 YYNGEE. The CDR3 is made up of 15 amino acids. DNA of the CDR3: TGTGCCAGCAGCGTAGAGGGGGTTGGGGCCAACGTCCTGACTTTC. It yields the protein CASSVEGVGANVLTF.

This clone was observed once. Mismatch with germline at one junction end may stem from a read error. J is TRBJ1-3 and V is TRBV20-1; 10 bases are shared with TRBD1. This CDR3 has 10 residues. Germline CDR1 reads DFQATT; CDR2 reads SNEGSKA (reference sequence). The CDR3 DNA reads TGCAGTGCGTCCGGGACAGGGGATGCTTTT. Translation gives CSASGTGDAF.

This chain joins TRBV20-1 and TRBJ2-7; 8 bases fit TRBD2. Germline V gene lookup returns CDR1 DFQATT and CDR2 SNEGSKA (reference sequence). Trimming cost V 3 bases and J 0 bases; bases outside gene matches: 10. This CDR3 is built from 16 residues. CDR3 protein: CSASSLKRENSYEQYF. In DNA form, the CDR3 reads TGCAGTGCTAGTTCTCTGAAGCGGGAGAACTCCTACGAGCAGTACTTC.

This clone appeared once. The V gene is TRBV12-3 or TRBV12-4, the J gene TRBJ2-3; D remains unclear. The CDR3 runs 12 residues. Trimming removed 5 bases from V and 5 bases from J, with 8 bases in between. The CDR3 DNA sequence: TGTGCCAGCAGTCCCACTGGAGATACGCAGTATTTT. The encoded protein is CASSPTGDTQYF.